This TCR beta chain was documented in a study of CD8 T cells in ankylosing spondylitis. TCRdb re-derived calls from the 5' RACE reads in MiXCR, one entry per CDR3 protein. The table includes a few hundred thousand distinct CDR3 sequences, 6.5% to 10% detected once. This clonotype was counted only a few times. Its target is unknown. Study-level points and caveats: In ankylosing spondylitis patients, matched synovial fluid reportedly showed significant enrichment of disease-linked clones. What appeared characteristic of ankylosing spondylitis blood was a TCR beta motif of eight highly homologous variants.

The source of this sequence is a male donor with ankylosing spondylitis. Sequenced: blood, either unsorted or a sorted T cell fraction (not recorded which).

The CDR3 is CASSAAGRAYGYTF. DNA for the CDR3: TGTGCCAGCAGTGCCGCGGGCAGGGCCTATGGCTACACCTTC. The chain links TRBV9 to TRBJ1-2; maybe TRBD1 (5 bases). The CDR3 runs 14 residues. From germline, CDR1 is SGDLS and CDR2 YYNGEE. Between the trimmed V and J ends, which lost 5 bases and 4 bases, there was a span of 15 bases.